This TCR beta chain was captured by sequencing in a study of T cells in localized non-small cell lung cancer (TCRdb year 2020). With regard to the full study: The study analyzed T cell repertoires of over 200 early-stage NSCLC patients, comparing tumors and uninvolved tumor-adjacent lungs. The cohort comprised some 240 treatment-naïve NSCLC patients with resected, localized lung tumors. NSCLC patients had a mean age of approximately 72 years, and around 130 were male and more than 90 female. Beyond this particular receptor, the publication reports: Longer overall survival was associated with higher blood T cell density, whereas shorter survival was associated with higher adjacent-lung clonality. Since the design was exploratory, TCR variables were selected using unadjusted p-values with no false-discovery rate correction. Uninvolved tumor-adjacent lung showed the highest T cell clonality, higher than tumor, which suggests more focused antigenic responses in the uninvolved tumor-adjacent lung. Because multi-region tumor sequencing was not performed, intratumor heterogeneity could not be ruled out. A median of 57 of the top 100 tumor clones were detected in paired uninvolved adjacent lung, and 28 of these tumor clones were also found among the top 100 clones of the paired uninvolved adjacent lung.

V is pared back by 0 bases and J by 6 bases, with 18 bases lying between the germline termini. The CDR3 contains 17 residues, cysteine and phenylalanine counted. Only the CDR3 part of the read is kept: 51 bases, read in frame from the first base. Taken from the germline V gene, the CDR1 and CDR2 loops are SGHDN and FVKESK. The immunoSEQ Assay was used to sequence TCR beta CDR3 regions from DNA. The authors processed their data as follows. To compute T cell density, TCR beta template counts were normalized to usable DNA, which was estimated by amplifying housekeeping genes. Using the preseqR package, richness was estimated by extrapolating to 120,000 templates for tissue samples and 400,000 templates for PBMC samples. Clonality was taken to be one minus Pielou's evenness. Tissue-enriched TCRs were identified through differential abundance testing performed on productive amino-acid clonotypes, with a minimum total count of 5 and an alpha of 0.1. The Jaccard Index and the Morisita Overlap Index were used to measure repertoire overlap between compartments. GLIPH clustered TCR beta CDR3s with public tetramer-defined viral CDR3s; viral motifs required at least three viral sequences plus V-gene enrichment. In its TCRdb copy, this immuneACCESS table keeps in-frame sequences only and misses some clones. Where compared with another copy, unresolved V genes explain less than half of these, and the others have no known cause. The D gene and trimming were derived from the DNA, and the V and J assignments and clone size from that table. This sample comprises approximately 140,000 clones, around 92% of them detected only once. Around 1.7% of the sample goes to the ten largest clones.

Remarks on this clone: The target of this receptor is not known. No much larger clone exists at a distance of one base, and base qualities are not known.

At diagnosis, tumor, uninvolved tumor-adjacent lung and peripheral blood were collected and then preserved as a mix of FFPE and fresh-frozen material. Blood samples were analyzed as peripheral blood mononuclear cells for TCR repertoire profiling. The chain is made from TRBV14 and TRBJ2-1; the D gene cannot be named for sure. The specimen comprised peripheral blood, sampled before any cancer treatment. The clonotype originates from a female donor over 55 with stage I lung adenocarcinoma. The DNA sequence is TGTGCCAGCAGCCAAGATGGGGTTGGCATCTCGGGCAATGAGCAGTTCTTC. It is translated as CASSQDGVGISGNEQFF.